This is a list of T cell receptor beta chains from one sample in a study of blood T cells in healthy people across ages. In TCRdb, the 5' RACE reads were re-called with MiXCR into one record per CDR3 protein. Of 1.5 million to 1.8 million distinct CDR3 sequences listed, approximately 42% were seen once; the top ten hold about 3.8%. Sequencing was carried out using blood. All receptors come from a woman under 30 in good health. The CDR3 runs from the conserved cysteine through the conserved F or W. Each record gives: V gene, D gene, CDR3 protein. D genes are given only for firm matches.

TRBV15 | NA | CATSREIATGTIGYTF
TRBV15 | NA | CATSRAYGEVMRGNTIYF
TRBV9 | NA | CASSAVKQRADTQYF
TRBV20-1 | NA | CSAEADTQYF
TRBV20-1 | NA | CSAAQGVTQYF
TRBV29-1 | TRBD1 | CSVAPFDRGTYEQYF
TRBV5-1 | NA | CASSFGRTRWQETQYF
TRBV20-1 | NA | CSARDRTWFDSYEQYF
TRBV9 | TRBD2 | CASSFGSGLAGSRDTQYF
TRBV11-2 | TRBD1 | CASRPDRGQETQYF
TRBV4-1 | NA | CASSQTAALTYEQYF
TRBV3-1 | TRBD2 | CASSLGTRGGQFF
TRBV11-2 | NA | CASNPPAPETQYF
TRBV7-9 | NA | CASSPSHGRNTDTQYF
TRBV29-1 | TRBD1 | CSVEQGTIYNEQFF
TRBV28 | TRBD1 | CASRTGLVSQPQHF
TRBV25-1 | NA | CATPPGYRVRYRSQYF
TRBV5-1 | TRBD1 | CASSWWPTGANYGYTF
TRBV3-1 | NA | CAGSQEIGRGYEQYF
TRBV5-5 | NA | CASSLFGGAVNYGYTF
TRBV11-2 | NA | CASSFRRGAQTNEQYF
TRBV7-2 | NA | CASSSGRRDTQYF
TRBV30 | NA | CAWTQPVSYEQYF
TRBV7-8 | NA | CASSSGSVHSNTEAFF
TRBV20-1 | NA | CSARILIGRSSYNEQFF
TRBV10-3 | TRBD1 | CATQGYDTEAFF
TRBV20-1 | TRBD2 | CSAREVSGAKPFSYEQYF
TRBV18 | TRBD2 | CASSSSSGGGLTDTQYF
TRBV6-2/TRBV6-3 | TRBD1 | CASSLRQGARAEAFF
TRBV6-5 | NA | CASGYWSGGGYGYTF
TRBV10-3 | NA | CAISEKADTQYF
TRBV15 | TRBD1 | CATSREIGTGGQVSNQPQHF
TRBV5-1 | NA | CASSWRGTGSYGYTF
TRBV5-1 | TRBD2 | CASSLDPMGGGLFF
TRBV6-2/TRBV6-3 | NA | CASSYGREDTQYF
TRBV7-8 | NA | CASSTAGDSSTDTQYF
TRBV6-2/TRBV6-3 | NA | CASSYWTQNEQFF
TRBV5-1 | NA | CASSFGAEGTEAFF
TRBV18 | NA | CASWDGAYEQYF